A selection of T cell receptor beta chains follows, all from one sample in a study of T cell changes during pregnancy in multiple sclerosis. Generated by immunoSEQ multiplex PCR, the TCRdb table keeps only in-frame clones and is missing some. The sample lists roughly 39,000 clones, about nine tenths occurring once. Here the sequenced sample was CD8+ T cells from peripheral blood mononuclear cells, taken after pregnancy. These receptors all come from a female donor with multiple sclerosis, enrolled in a pregnancy study. The conserved cysteine and the conserved F or W are not part of the CDR3 here. A D gene is named only where the DNA matches it firmly.

TRBV15	NA	ATSRATGISNEQF
TRBV5-1	TRBD1	ASSLKISRGQTYEQY
TRBV27	TRBD2	ASQLAGTSNEQF
TRBV19	NA	ASSMRDGTEAF
TRBV19	NA	ASNPFPSTDTQY
TRBV4-2	TRBD2	ASSQESAGGPYNEQF
TRBV19	NA	ASSIAGVTGELF
TRBV29-1	TRBD1	SVVFRDRANTGELF
TRBV6-1	TRBD2	ASSDRRRGTDTQY
TRBV9	TRBD2	ASSGPGTSGGVMLEQF
TRBV13	NA	ASSPVGGGDTEAF
TRBV2	NA	ASTPARSIAERNNEQF
TRBV9	NA	ASSVVVRGLGQY
TRBV27	NA	ASSSTPTGSYNEQF
TRBV7-9	TRBD1	ASSLETGGGNTEAF
TRBV18	NA	ASSPGQVSSYNEQF
TRBV10-3	TRBD2	ATGGGPSGMSTDTQY
TRBV6-4	TRBD2	ASSDSERGLQY
TRBV9	NA	ASSVGNLPRVTQY
TRBV4-1	TRBD1	ASSQLPGQGEYQPQH
TRBV7-2	TRBD1	ASSFPVHRGYEKLF
TRBV7-9	NA	ASSSSEGTEAF
TRBV19	TRBD1	ASSTFTGGNNQPQH
TRBV6-5	NA	ASSYAVTRAGELF
TRBV4-1	NA	ASSQDRLPETEAF
TRBV27	NA	ASSLSADNEQF
TRBV12-2	NA	ASRLAYSWDGYT
TRBV28	TRBD1	ASSLTNRGRETQY
TRBV7-9	TRBD2	ASSLPGGGRDSYEQY
TRBV9	TRBD1	ASHRGPNYGYT
TRBV9	TRBD2	ASSVGSGVSYNEQF
TRBV5-1	NA	ASSLVQGQKGETQY
TRBV9	TRBD2	ASSVSSGGLTDTQY
TRBV29-1	NA	SVEVRVRGYT
TRBV9	TRBD2	ASSVQRSGSSLTDTQY
TRBV9	NA	ASSVEGRAGNTIY
TRBV7-9	TRBD2	ASSSRLAENYNEQF
TRBV7-9	TRBD2	ASSPTSVEQF
TRBV14	TRBD2	ASSQDWSRLAGDVNEQF
TRBV6-5	NA	ASSYSGGSSQEQY
TRBV6-5	NA	ASSTAAGNQPQH
TRBV7-9	TRBD2	ASSSGASGRLGHEQF
TRBV13	NA	ASSLSGHPNSYEQY